This T cell receptor (beta chain) was identified in a study of T-cell reconstitution after alpha-beta-depleted transplantation in children. General study points: Recipient T cells and thymic progenitors that survived gave rise to the high TCRbeta diversity observed at day 60 in some patients. Among T cells one year after transplant, newly produced cells accounted for most counts and diversity. Roughly two months post-transplant, alpha-beta T cells reportedly originated from several hundred graft clones that had expanded.

As for this clonotype: The target antigen is unknown.

V lost 1 base and J 3 bases, leaving 9 bases between the germline ends. This CDR3 comprises 14 residues. CDR1 and CDR2 (germline): MDHEN, SYDVKM. Preparation of the TCRbeta library used unique molecular identifiers. TCRdb used MiXCR to reprocess the PCR reads, holding one entry per CDR3 protein. Of approximately 300,000 distinct CDR3 sequences listed, 6.5% to 9% are singletons. The material sequenced was peripheral blood, taken 360 days after TCRalphabeta/CD19-depleted stem cell transplant. This rearrangement joins TRBV28 to TRBJ1-2, with D unclear. The sequence was collected from a female patient aged 2-10 years who had a stem cell transplant for Fanconi anemia, so the T cells may come from the graft donor. The CDR3 DNA sequence: TGTGCCAGCAGTTTATCCGGCAAGCACTATGGCTACACCTTC. Translating gives CASSLSGKHYGYTF.